This paragraph reports one TCR beta chain. No antigen is known for it. Other DNA sequences of this sample code for an identical CDR3. The CDR3 sequence is 14 residues long. Germline V gene sequence: CDR1 MDHEN, CDR2 SYDVKM. Deletions cut 5 bases from V and 4 bases from J, with 12 bases between. The data originate from a study of shared clonotypes between healthy human individuals. Study-wide results and caveats: Around 5% of naive CD4 clonotypes were common to a few donors.

Deep level was the assay's run setting. Profiled with immunoSEQ multiplex PCR; TCRdb holds only in-frame clones, not every one. The sample records 2,100,000 or so clones, about 94% being singletons. This TCR came from a man between 18 and 29 years old in good health. Sequencing was carried out using naive CD4+ T cells sorted from blood. Described subset: CD45RA+ positively selected. The genes are TRBV28 and TRBJ1-3; the D gene is possibly TRBD1 (5 bases). CDR3 bases: TGTGCCAGCAGTCCTCAGGGATCCGGAAACACCATATATTTT. Protein: CASSPQGSGNTIYF.